What follows describes a single T cell receptor (beta chain). What it recognizes is unknown. The sample originates from a study of OX40 agonist ivuxolimab in advanced cancers. Overall study context: Dose-escalation cases comprised hepatocellular carcinoma, melanoma, renal cell or head and neck cancer.

Study conclusions and caveats: Some of the lowest clonal expansion was seen in partial responders at 0.1-3.0 mg/kg.

J was trimmed by 4 bases and V by 0 bases; bases with no gene match: 6. The CDR3 has 17 amino acids. Looked up from germline, CDR1 is LNHDA and CDR2 is SQIVND (reference sequence). TCRdb's table, derived via immunoSEQ multiplex PCR, lists solely in-frame clones and lacks some. Counted here are some 62,000 clones, 70% to 90% occurring once; the ten biggest clones make up 3.5% to 4%. The sequences come from CD4+ or CD8+ T cells sorted from blood, collected in a trial of the OX40 agonist ivuxolimab. The clonotype comes from an adult with an advanced solid tumor such as melanoma, head and neck, liver or kidney cancer. The chain combines TRBV19 with TRBJ1-5; the match to TRBD1 covers 10 bases. In nucleotides, the CDR3 is TGTGCCAGTAGTATAGATCGTCCGGGACAGGGGAATCAGCCCCAGCATTTT. It is translated as CASSIDRPGQGNQPQHF.